The TCR beta chain described here comes from a study of regulatory T cells in long-lasting Graves disease. Arm-PCR of CDR3 regions and iRepertoire HTBI primers were the basis on which TCR beta libraries were built. TCRdb reanalysed the multiplex PCR reads using MiXCR and keeps one entry per CDR3 protein. Among some 470,000 distinct CDR3 sequences listed, 20% to 25% were seen once. Per germline, CDR1 SGHAT and CDR2 FQNNGV. The V and J ends lost 5 bases and 7 bases respectively, with 11 bases between them. This CDR3 contains 13 residues. This clonotype was observed at least ten times. Specified time point: persistent/refractory GD, antithyroid drugs over 5 years with positive TRAb. PBMC-extracted RNA yielded the TCR library.

The starting material was peripheral blood mononuclear cells (PBMCs), obtained when the disease was refractory, from a patient treated with antithyroid drugs. The clonotype was recovered from a female donor with Graves disease. V is TRBV11-2 and J is TRBJ1-4, with D possibly matching TRBD1 (5 bases). CDR3 in DNA: TGTGCCAGCAGCCCGCCAGGGTCTGAAAAACTGTTTTTT. Amino acids: CASSPPGSEKLFF.